The present T cell receptor beta chain was sequenced within a study of blood T cell repertoires in COVID-19. About the study: Sample material is recorded as cDNA or gDNA derived from T cells, B-cell-depleted T cells, or PBMCs.

The CDR3 is 13 residues long. Looked up from germline, CDR1 is SGHRS and CDR2 is YFSETQ. Trimming stripped 0 bases from V and 6 bases from J, with 9 bases between. As originally analysed: Estimated nucleated cell counts came from reference gene primer amplification. TCRdb keeps only in-frame clones here, not all; method: immunoSEQ multiplex PCR. D and trimming were read from the DNA, whereas the V and J calls and clone size are those reported in that table. The table includes 70,000 to 95,000 clones, roughly 90% detected once. Seattle patient enrollment occurred during active infection, with longitudinal follow-up thereafter.

Input material: peripheral blood. This rearrangement joins TRBV5-1 to TRBJ1-2; D ambiguous. This sequence was found in a middle-aged man with COVID-19, enrolled during active disease. CDR3 loop: CASSLDRDNGYTF. In DNA, the CDR3 is TGCGCCAGCAGCTTGGATCGGGATAATGGCTACACCTTC.